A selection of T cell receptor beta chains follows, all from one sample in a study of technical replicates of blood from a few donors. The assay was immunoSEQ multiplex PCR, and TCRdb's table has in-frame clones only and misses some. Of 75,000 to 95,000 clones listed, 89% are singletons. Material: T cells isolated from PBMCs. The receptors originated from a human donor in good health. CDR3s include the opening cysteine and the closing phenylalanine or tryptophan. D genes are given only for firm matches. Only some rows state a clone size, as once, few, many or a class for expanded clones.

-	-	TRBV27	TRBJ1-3	TGTGCCAGCAGTCTGCTATCTGGAAACACCATATATTTT	CASSLLSGNTIYF
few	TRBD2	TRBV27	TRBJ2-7	TGTGCCAGCAGTTTACTAGCGGGCTACGAGCAGTACTTC	CASSLLAGYEQYF
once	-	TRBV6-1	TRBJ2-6	TGTGCCAGCAGTGAACGCGGGCCTGGGGCCAACGTCCTGACTTTC	CASSERGPGANVLTF
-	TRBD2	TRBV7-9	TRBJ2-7	TGTGCCAGCAGCCCCGGGACGGGAGGCATCTCCTACGAGCAGTACTTC	CASSPGTGGISYEQYF
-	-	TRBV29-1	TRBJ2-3	TGCAGCGCTCTGGTGAACCTAAACACAGATACGCAGTATTTT	CSALVNLNTDTQYF
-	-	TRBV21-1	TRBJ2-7	TGTGCCAGCAGCAAAAAGGATAGCGGGTACGAGCAGTACTTC	CASSKKDSGYEQYF
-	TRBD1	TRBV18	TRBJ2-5	TGTGCCAGCTCACCGGCCCAGGGGGTAGAGACCCAGTACTTC	CASSPAQGVETQYF
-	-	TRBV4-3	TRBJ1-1	TGCGCCAGCAGCCCCCTTGGCCAGAGGGACACTGAAGCTTTCTTT	CASSPLGQRDTEAFF
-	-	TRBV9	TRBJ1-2	TGTGCCAGCACCCAACAGGGCCAGACTGGCTACACCTTC	CASTQQGQTGYTF
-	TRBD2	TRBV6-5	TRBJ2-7	TGTGCCAGCAGACAGACTAGCGGGGCCTACGAGCAGTACTTC	CASRQTSGAYEQYF
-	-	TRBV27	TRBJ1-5	TGTGCCAGCAGTTTGGTAGGGAGTAACAATCAGCCCCAGCATTTT	CASSLVGSNNQPQHF
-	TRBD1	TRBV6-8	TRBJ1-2	TGTGCCAGCTACGGGGGGGACAGGGTTATCCGCTACACCTTC	CASYGGDRVIRYTF
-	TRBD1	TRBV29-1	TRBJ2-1	TGCAGCGTATACAGGGGGCAATACAATGAGCAGTTCTTC	CSVYRGQYNEQFF
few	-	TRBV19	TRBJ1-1	TGTGCCAGTAGTACCGCTAGCGCCGTGAACACTGAAGCTTTCTTT	CASSTASAVNTEAFF
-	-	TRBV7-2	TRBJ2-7	TGTGCCAGCAGCTTAGTGCCCGAGCTCCCGGGAGAGCAGTACTTC	CASSLVPELPGEQYF
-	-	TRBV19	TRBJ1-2	TGTGCCAGTAGTTCCCGGACAGAGACCTCCTATGGCTACACCTTC	CASSSRTETSYGYTF
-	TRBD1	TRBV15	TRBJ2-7	TGTGCCACCAGCCCCTTCCGGGACAGGAGCTACGAGCAGTACTTC	CATSPFRDRSYEQYF
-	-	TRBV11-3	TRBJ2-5	TGTGCCAGCAGCGACGGGGAGACCCAGTACTTC	CASSDGETQYF
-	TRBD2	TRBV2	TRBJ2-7	TGTGCCAGCAGTGAAGTGCGGGAGTTTGGCGAGCAGTACTTC	CASSEVREFGEQYF
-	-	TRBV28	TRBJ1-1	TGTGCCAGCAGAGACGGACAGTTGAACACTGAAGCTTTCTTT	CASRDGQLNTEAFF
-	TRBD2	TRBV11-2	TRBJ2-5	TGTGCCAGCAGCCCAGCTCCCGGGACTACCTTCGAACAGACCCAGTACTTC	CASSPAPGTTFEQTQYF
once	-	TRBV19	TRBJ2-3	TGTGCCAGTAGTTTCAGTCGAGGACACACAGATACGCAGTATTTT	CASSFSRGHTDTQYF
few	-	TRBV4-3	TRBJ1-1	TGCGCCAGCAGCCAAGATATTAGGGGTTGGGCTTTCTTT	CASSQDIRGWAFF
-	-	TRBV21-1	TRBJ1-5	TGTGCCAGCACCCACGGGGGCAATCAGCCCCAGCATTTT	CASTHGGNQPQHF
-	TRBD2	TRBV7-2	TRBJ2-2	TGTGCCAGCAGCCGGACTAGCGGGAGGGCCTGGGAGACCGGGGAGCTGTTTTTT	CASSRTSGRAWETGELFF
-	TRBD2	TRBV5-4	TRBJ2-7	TGTGCCAGCAGCCTGGGACTAGCTGCGAACTACGAGCAGTACTTC	CASSLGLAANYEQYF
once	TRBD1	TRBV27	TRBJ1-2	TGTGCCAGCAGTTTAGGACAGGGCTATAACTATGGCTACACCTTC	CASSLGQGYNYGYTF
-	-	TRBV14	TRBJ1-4	TGTGCCAGCAGCCAAGCTGGGGGGGCGGAAAAACTGTTTTTT	CASSQAGGAEKLFF
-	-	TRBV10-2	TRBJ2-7	TGCGCCAGCAGTGACGAAGCAGGGAACGAGCAGTACTTC	CASSDEAGNEQYF
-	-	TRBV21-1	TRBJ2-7	TGTGCCAGCAGCAAAGCTCCGGGACTAGCGGGGGGATACGAGCAGTACTTC	CASSKAPGLAGGYEQYF
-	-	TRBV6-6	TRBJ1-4	TGTGCCAGCAGGACAAGTGCAACTAATGAAAAACTGTTTTTT	CASRTSATNEKLFF
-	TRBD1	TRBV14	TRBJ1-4	TGTGCCAGCAGCCAAGTCCCCAGGGGGACCGCTAATGAAAAACTGTTTTTT	CASSQVPRGTANEKLFF
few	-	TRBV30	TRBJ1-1	TGTGCCTGGACGTACGGGGACACTGAAGCTTTCTTT	CAWTYGDTEAFF
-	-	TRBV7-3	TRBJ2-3	TGTGCCAGCAGCTTAACTAGCGTGACGGATACGCAGTATTTT	CASSLTSVTDTQYF
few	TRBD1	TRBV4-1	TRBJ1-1	TGCGCCAGCAGCCAAAAGGGACAGTTGAACACTGAAGCTTTCTTT	CASSQKGQLNTEAFF
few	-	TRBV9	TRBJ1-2	TGTGCCAGCAGCGTAGCGGGGTCTAACTATGGCTACACCTTC	CASSVAGSNYGYTF
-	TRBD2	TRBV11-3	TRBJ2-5	TGTGCCAGCAGCCCGGGACTAGCGGAAGAGACCCAGTACTTC	CASSPGLAEETQYF
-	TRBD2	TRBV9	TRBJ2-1	TGTGCCAGCAGCGCGTTGAGCGGGAGCGTATTCAATGAGCAGTTCTTC	CASSALSGSVFNEQFF
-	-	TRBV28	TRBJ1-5	TGTGCCAGCAGTCCCGCCGGAGAACCTAGCAATCAGCCCCAGCATTTT	CASSPAGEPSNQPQHF
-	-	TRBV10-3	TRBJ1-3	TGTGCCATCGGTGGCGGGGGTTTGCAGCTCACGTCTGGAAACACCATATATTTT	CAIGGGGLQLTSGNTIYF
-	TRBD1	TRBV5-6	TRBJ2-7	TGTGCCAGCAGCTTGAGAGACAGGGGCTACGAGCAGTACTTC	CASSLRDRGYEQYF
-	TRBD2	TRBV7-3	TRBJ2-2	TGTGCCAGCAGCTTAGGGACTAGCGGTACGAACACCGGGGAGCTGTTTTTT	CASSLGTSGTNTGELFF
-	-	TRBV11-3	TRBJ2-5	TGTGCCAGCAGCTCGTACCAAGAGACCCAGTACTTC	CASSSYQETQYF
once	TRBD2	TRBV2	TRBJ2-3	TGTGCCAGCAGGACGGGACTAGCGGGAGGAACCGGCACAGATACGCAGTATTTT	CASRTGLAGGTGTDTQYF
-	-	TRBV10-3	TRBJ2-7	TGTGCCATCGGAATGGGCGTTTACGAGCAGTACTTC	CAIGMGVYEQYF
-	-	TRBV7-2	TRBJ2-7	TGTGCCAGCAGCGCCATCGAGTCCAAAACCTACGAGCAGTACTTC	CASSAIESKTYEQYF
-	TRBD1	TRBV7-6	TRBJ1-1	TGTGCCAGCAGCCGTGGGACAGAGTTGAACACTGAAGCTTTCTTT	CASSRGTELNTEAFF
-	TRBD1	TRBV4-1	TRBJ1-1	TGCGCCAGCAGCCAAGAAGGGGACAGTGACACTGAAGCTTTCTTT	CASSQEGDSDTEAFF
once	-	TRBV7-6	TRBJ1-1	TGTGCCAGCAGCTTAGCCGGAGATGAAGCTTTCTTT	CASSLAGDEAFF
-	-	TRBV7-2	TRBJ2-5	TGTGCCAGCAGCCCCTATAAGACCCAGTACTTC	CASSPYKTQYF
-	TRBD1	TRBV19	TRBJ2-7	TGTGCCAGTAAACCAACAGGGGGATCTTTCGGCGAGCAGTACTTC	CASKPTGGSFGEQYF
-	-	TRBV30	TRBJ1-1	TGTGCCTGGAGCGGGTCCAAGATACGGACTTCTGAAGCTTTCTTT	CAWSGSKIRTSEAFF
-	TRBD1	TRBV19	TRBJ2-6	TGTGCCAGTCGGACAGGGAATGGGGCCAACGTCCTGACTTTC	CASRTGNGANVLTF
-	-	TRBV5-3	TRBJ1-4	TGTGCCACCCCGGGGTACCTGTTTTTT	CATPGYLFF
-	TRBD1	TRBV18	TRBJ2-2	TGTGCCAGCTCACCAACGAGACAGGGAACCGGGGAGCTGTTTTTT	CASSPTRQGTGELFF
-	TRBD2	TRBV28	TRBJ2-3	TGTGCCAGCACCCTCAACGGACTAGCGGGAGGTACGCAGTATTTT	CASTLNGLAGGTQYF